Shown below are 27 T cell receptor beta chains from a single sample sequenced in a study of cytomegalovirus exposure and HLA in healthy donors. Measured with immunoSEQ multiplex PCR; TCRdb has only the in-frame clones, and not every one. The sample carries approximately 62,000 clones, approximately 90% recorded once. Sequenced material: PBMCs. The receptors derive from a woman between 18 and 30 years old in good health and CMV-seronegative.

The chain uses TRBV29-1 and TRBJ2-7; perhaps TRBD2 as D (8 bases). Germline V gene lookup returns CDR1 SQVTM and CDR2 ANQGSEA. CDR3 length: 16 amino acids. The V end was cut by 8 bases, the J end by 7 bases, with 30 bases between. DNA for the CDR3: TGCAGCCTTCATTTCTCCAGGGGGACTAGTGAGGGTGAGCAGTACTTC. It specifies CSLHFSRGTSEGEQYF.

The V gene is TRBV7-2, the J gene TRBJ1-2; weak D call: TRBD1 (6 bases). Deletions cut 5 bases from V and 7 bases from J, with 14 bases between. Germline-derived CDR1 and CDR2 are SGHTA and FQGNSA. This CDR3 comprises 13 residues. The CDR3 nucleotides are TGTGCCAGCAGCAAAACAGGGACGATTGGCTACACCTTC. Its protein is CASSKTGTIGYTF.

The chain employs TRBV6-4 and TRBJ2-3; D is unclear. The CDR3 runs 13 residues. The V and J ends lost 4 bases and 0 bases respectively, with 5 bases between them. CDR1 and CDR2 from the germline V gene are MRHNA and SNTAGT. The CDR3 bases are TGTGCCAGCAGTGCAACTAGCACAGATACGCAGTATTTT. Translation gives CASSATSTDTQYF.

The gene calls are TRBV28 and TRBJ1-5; possible D gene TRBD1, 5 bases. Trimming shortened V by 7 bases and J by 2 bases, and 9 bases separated the two germline ends. CDR3 size: 13 residues. CDR1 is MDHEN, CDR2 SYDVKM, per germline. The CDR3 here is CASTPGGNQPQHF. The CDR3 region has the DNA TGTGCCAGCACCCCGGGGGGCAATCAGCCCCAGCATTTT.

The chain uses TRBV30 and TRBJ1-4; D not certain. Germline-derived CDR1 and CDR2 are GTSNPN and SVGIG (reference sequence). This CDR3 has 16 residues. The V gene lost 1 base and the J gene lost 6 bases, with 18 bases spanning the gap. The CDR3 sequence: CAWSAHTIGPDEKLFF. DNA of the CDR3: TGTGCCTGGAGTGCCCACACGATTGGGCCTGATGAAAAACTGTTTTTT.

This sequence joins TRBV19 and TRBJ1-1; TRBD1 aligns across 10 bases. The trim removed 9 bases at V and 0 bases at J, leaving 16 bases unmatched. CDR1 is LNHDA and CDR2 is SQIVND in the germline V gene (reference sequence). The CDR3 totals 18 residues. The DNA of the CDR3 is TGTGCCAGCTGCCCCCTAAGGGACAGGGGAGGGCTGAACACTGAAGCTTTCTTT. It specifies CASCPLRDRGGLNTEAFF.

The chain is built from TRBV5-1 and TRBJ1-2; D is perhaps TRBD1 (5 bases). CDR3 length equals 15 residues. CDR1 is SGHRS and CDR2 is YFSETQ in the germline V gene. V lost 0 bases, J lost 4 bases, and 13 bases lay in between. The CDR3 sequence is CASSLDRRDSYGYTF. In DNA, the CDR3 is TGCGCCAGCAGCTTGGACCGCAGGGACTCCTATGGCTACACCTTC.

The rearrangement links TRBV6-5 to TRBJ1-2; possible D gene TRBD1, 6 bases. The germline V gene has CDR1 MNHEY and CDR2 SVGAGI. V shed 5 bases and J shed 4 bases, with 14 bases lying between them. The CDR3 runs to 14 residues. The CDR3 DNA sequence: TGTGCCAGCAGTCGCACAGGGTCTGGCTATGGCTACACCTTC. The encoded protein is CASSRTGSGYGYTF.

The J gene is TRBJ2-7, the V gene TRBV11-2, with TRBD2 identical over 8 bases. The length of the CDR3 is 16 residues. The V gene's germline CDR1 is SGHAT and CDR2 FQNNGV. V was pared by 5 bases and J by 5 bases, with 14 bases of the junction left unmatched. This CDR3 is CASSKITGTRTHEQYF. The CDR3 bases are TGTGCCAGCAGCAAAATAACCGGGACTAGAACTCACGAGCAGTACTTC.

The V call is TRBV30, the J call TRBJ1-5; D perhaps matches TRBD1 (6 bases). Trimming took off 3 bases at V and 2 bases at J, with 14 bases between the two ends. The germline CDR1 and CDR2 sequences are GTSNPN and SVGIG (reference sequence). The CDR3 extends over 15 amino acids. This chain's CDR3 is CAWSTQGPRNQPQHF. The DNA for the CDR3 is TGTGCCTGGAGCACACAGGGACCGCGCAATCAGCCCCAGCATTTT.

The V call is TRBV11-2, the J call TRBJ1-2; D unresolved. Germline V gene lookup returns CDR1 SGHAT and CDR2 FQNNGV. This CDR3 comprises 15 residues. The V end lost 5 bases, the J end lost 6 bases, and 19 bases lay between the germline ends. CDR3 amino acids: CASSRGRVALDGYTF. Here the CDR3 DNA reads TGTGCCAGCAGCCGGGGAAGGGTAGCCTTAGATGGCTACACCTTC.

The rearrangement joins TRBV6-6 to TRBJ1-1, with D perhaps matching TRBD1 (5 bases). The V and J ends lost 5 bases and 1 base respectively, with 8 bases between them. CDR1 MNHNY and CDR2 SVGAGI come from the germline V gene (reference sequence). This CDR3 contains 13 residues. The CDR3 sequence is CASSRQTNTEAFF. The CDR3, as DNA: TGTGCCAGCAGTAGACAGACGAACACTGAAGCTTTCTTT.

This clone came up a few times. The chain joins TRBV5-1 to TRBJ1-1, with 7 bases aligning to TRBD1. The CDR3 covers 15 residues. Trimming at V came to 2 bases and at J to 1 base, leaving 5 bases not matched to a gene. Germline assignment: CDR1 SGHRS and CDR2 YFSETQ. The CDR3 region has the DNA TGCGCCAGCAGCTTTATGGACAGGTCGAACACTGAAGCTTTCTTT. Amino acid sequence: CASSFMDRSNTEAFF.

The sample holds a few counts of this clone. The chain couples TRBV7-6 to TRBJ1-6; the match to TRBD1 covers 7 bases. Germline CDR1 SGHVS, CDR2 FNYEAQ. The CDR3 has 15 residues. V lost 4 bases, J lost 7 bases, and 7 bases stayed unmatched. The CDR3 here is CASSSGQSFNSPLHF. Written as DNA, the CDR3 is TGTGCCAGCAGCTCGGGACAGTCTTTCAATTCACCCCTCCACTTT.

The chain uses TRBV11-2 and TRBJ2-1; D unresolved. The CDR3 has 13 amino acids. V was shortened by 1 base and J by 4 bases, with 5 bases between the two germline ends. Germline V gene lookup returns CDR1 SGHAT and CDR2 FQNNGV. The CDR3 sequence: CASSLGVYNEQFF. CDR3 sequence (DNA): TGTGCCAGCAGCTTAGGCGTTTACAATGAGCAGTTCTTC.

The rearrangement links TRBV7-6 to TRBJ1-4, with D tentatively TRBD1 (5 bases). Germline V lookup: CDR1 SGHVS, CDR2 FNYEAQ. The CDR3 spans 16 residues. The V end lost 0 bases, the J end lost 4 bases, and 12 bases lay between the germline ends. The chain's CDR3 is CASSLALGGGNEKLFF. Here the CDR3 DNA reads TGTGCCAGCAGCTTAGCGCTCGGGGGGGGTAATGAAAAACTGTTTTTT.

V gene TRBV7-9 combines with J gene TRBJ2-1; TRBD1 agrees at 7 bases. The germline V gene encodes CDR1 SEHNR and CDR2 FQNEAQ (reference sequence). V gave up 5 bases and J gave up 0 bases; unmatched junction bases: 7. This CDR3 has 16 residues. Here the CDR3 reads CASSPRQGNSYNEQFF. The CDR3 coding sequence is TGTGCCAGCAGCCCTAGACAGGGCAACTCCTACAATGAGCAGTTCTTC.

V usage is TRBV28 and J usage is TRBJ2-3; no clear D. Germline loops: CDR1 MDHEN, CDR2 SYDVKM. This CDR3 is built from 13 residues. V was shortened by 4 bases and J by 0 bases, with 5 bases between the two germline ends. The CDR3 sequence is CASSSPSTDTQYF. The DNA of the CDR3 is TGTGCCAGCAGTTCTCCTAGCACAGATACGCAGTATTTT.

This chain uses TRBV5-1 with TRBJ2-5; 7 nucleotides agree with TRBD1. After removal of 4 bases from V and 3 bases from J, the junction contained 6 bases not matched to a gene. Germline V gene sequence: CDR1 SGHRS, CDR2 YFSETQ. The CDR3 runs to 14 residues. DNA of the CDR3: TGCGCCAGCAGCCCGGGACAGACTAAAGAGACCCAGTACTTC. Its translation is CASSPGQTKETQYF. The entire variable domain, with the rest obtained from reference TRBV5-1 and TRBJ2-5, is as follows: KAGVTQTPRYLIKTRGQQVTLSCSPISGHRSVSWYQQTPGQGLQFLFEYFSETQRNKGNFPGRFSGRQFSNSRSEMNVSTLELGDSALYLCASSPGQTKETQYFGPGTRLLVL.

V usage is TRBV15 and J usage is TRBJ1-5, with a possible D match to TRBD1 (6 bases). The CDR3 consists of 17 residues. Per the germline V gene, CDR1 is LNHNV and CDR2 is YYDKDF (reference sequence). V lost 1 base and J 5 bases, leaving 18 bases between the germline ends. The CDR3 nucleotides are TGTGCCACCAGCAGAGCCGGTAGTCAGGGGCGTTATCAGCCCCAGCATTTT. Amino acid sequence: CATSRAGSQGRYQPQHF.

The chain links TRBV28 to TRBJ2-7; D gene unclear. Per the germline V gene, CDR1 is MDHEN and CDR2 is SYDVKM. CDR3 length equals 15 residues. V lost 6 bases to trimming and J lost 0 bases, with 15 bases between them. The CDR3, as DNA: TGTGCCAGCAGCCCCATGGCCTGGAGCTCCTACGAGCAGTACTTC. This gives the protein CASSPMAWSSYEQYF.

The chain recombines TRBV7-3 with TRBJ1-1; weak D call: TRBD1 (5 bases). The V gene's germline CDR1 is SGHTA and CDR2 FQGTGA. There are 13 residues in the CDR3. Trimming pared 4 bases from V and 7 bases from J, leaving 13 bases between. The CDR3 spells CASSSYLDSEAFF. In DNA, the CDR3 is TGTGCCAGCAGCTCGTACTTAGACAGTGAAGCTTTCTTT.

The gene calls are TRBV29-1 and TRBJ2-1; D may be TRBD1 (7 bases). The V gene's germline CDR1 is SQVTM and CDR2 ANQGSEA. Between the trimmed V and J ends, which lost 6 bases and 6 bases, there was a span of 24 bases. This CDR3 has 16 amino acids. The CDR3 bases are TGCAGCGTCCAGACAGGGTGGAGGGTTGCGGGCAATGAGCAGTTCTTC. Protein sequence: CSVQTGWRVAGNEQFF.

This chain joins TRBV11-2 and TRBJ2-2; 10 bases agree with TRBD2. Germline CDR1 and CDR2: SGHAT and FQNNGV. V lost 3 bases, J lost 4 bases, and 2 bases stayed unmatched. The CDR3 covers 15 residues. The CDR3 loop is CASSLGLASTGELFF. The DNA for the CDR3 is TGTGCCAGCAGCTTGGGACTAGCGAGCACCGGGGAGCTGTTTTTT.

The chain links TRBV5-6 to TRBJ2-5, with 11 nucleotides matching TRBD2. CDR3 length: 16 residues. V lost 5 bases to trimming and J lost 4 bases; unmatched junction nucleotides: 10. Germline V CDR1 and CDR2: SGHDT, YYEEEE. CDR3 DNA: TGTGCCAGCAGTTTCTTAGCGGGGGGGCATCGAGAGACCCAGTACTTC. This encodes CASSFLAGGHRETQYF. Together with reference TRBV5-6 and TRBJ2-5, the CDR3 gives the full variable domain: DAGVTQSPTHLIKTRGQQVTLRCSPKSGHDTVSWYQQALGQGPQFIFQYYEEEERQRGNFPDRFSGHQFPNYSSELNVNALLLGDSALYLCASSFLAGGHRETQYFGPGTRLLVL.

This chain connects TRBV7-9 to TRBJ2-3; the match to TRBD1 covers 10 bases. Germline V gives CDR1 SEHNR, CDR2 FQNEAQ (reference sequence). The CDR3 extends over 15 amino acids. V lost 5 bases to trimming and J lost 5 bases; unmatched junction nucleotides: 7. The chain's CDR3 is CASSRGDRGKDTQYF. CDR3 sequence (DNA): TGTGCCAGCAGCCGGGGGGACAGGGGCAAAGATACGCAGTATTTT.

The genes are TRBV4-1 and TRBJ2-1, with TRBD1 matching over 10 bases. The V and J ends lost 3 bases and 1 base, in that order; junction bases with no gene match: 6. Germline CDR1 and CDR2: MGHRA and YSYEKL. This CDR3 has 17 residues. Here the CDR3 reads CASSHIGDRGSYNEQFF. CDR3 DNA: TGCGCCAGCAGCCACATCGGGGACAGGGGATCCTACAATGAGCAGTTCTTC.